The clone carrying this TCR beta chain was observed a handful of times. These data originate in a study of tumor and adjacent non-tumor tissue in lung cancer. CDR3 length equals 13 residues. Germline CDR1 reads DFQATT; CDR2 reads SNEGSKA (reference sequence). Trimming cost V 5 bases and J 3 bases, with 13 bases left between them. A modified ARM-PCR protocol with three rounds of nested PCR amplified TCRbeta. Each CDR3 protein gets one entry after TCRdb re-called the multiplex PCR reads with MiXCR. This sample has approximately 120,000 distinct CDR3 sequences, with about 66% found just once. No cell sorting was done before RNA was extracted from the tissue.

The receptor comes from a man in his thirties or forties with non-small cell lung cancer. The rearrangement links TRBV20-1 to TRBJ1-1; D is perhaps TRBD1 (6 bases). The sample consisted of lung tumor tissue. CDR3 region: CSAGGHMDTEAFF. CDR3 in DNA: TGCAGTGCTGGGGGACACATGGACACTGAAGCTTTCTTT.